A selection of T cell receptor beta chains follows, all from one sample in a study of early T cells in non-severe SARS-CoV-2 infection. One entry per CDR3 protein results from TCRdb running MiXCR on the 5' RACE reads. In the table there are 70,000 to 95,000 distinct CDR3 sequences, 16% of which are singletons. Sequencing was performed on whole blood. The receptors shown here come from an adult who was a healthcare worker with PCR-confirmed SARS-CoV-2 infection or an uninfected control (not recorded which). Each CDR3 is given with its conserved first and last residue. D genes are given only for firm matches. Clone size, where shown, is once, few, many, or a class for clones that have expanded.

v_call: TRBV12-3/TRBV12-4; clone_size: -; d_call: -; j_call: TRBJ1-2; cdr3_aa: CASRLNSYGYTF; cdr3_nt: TGTGCCAGCAGACTAAACAGCTATGGCTACACCTTC
v_call: TRBV18; clone_size: few; d_call: TRBD2; j_call: TRBJ2-7; cdr3_aa: CASSPLPKLAGSYEQYF; cdr3_nt: TGTGCCAGCTCACCACTACCAAAACTAGCGGGCTCCTACGAGCAGTACTTC
v_call: TRBV4-1; clone_size: few; d_call: -; j_call: TRBJ2-7; cdr3_aa: CASSHPRTNTYEQYF; cdr3_nt: TGCGCCAGCAGTCACCCCAGGACAAATACCTACGAGCAGTACTTC
v_call: TRBV10-3; clone_size: few; d_call: TRBD2; j_call: TRBJ2-6; cdr3_aa: CAISEVPGGSGANVLTF; cdr3_nt: TGTGCCATCAGTGAGGTCCCGGGGGGCTCTGGGGCCAACGTCCTGACTTTC
v_call: TRBV6-5; clone_size: few; d_call: -; j_call: TRBJ1-6; cdr3_aa: CASSYARHGSPLHF; cdr3_nt: TGTGCCAGCAGTTACGCCCGCCACGGATCACCCCTCCACTTT
v_call: TRBV3-1; clone_size: -; d_call: -; j_call: TRBJ1-3; cdr3_aa: CASSRNLDRFVGTGNTIYF; cdr3_nt: TGTGCCAGCAGCAGAAACCTCGACAGGTTTGTTGGAACTGGAAACACCATATATTTT
v_call: TRBV12-3/TRBV12-4; clone_size: few; d_call: -; j_call: TRBJ2-1; cdr3_aa: CASSLRIVGDNEQFF; cdr3_nt: TGTGCCAGCAGTTTAAGGATCGTAGGGGACAATGAGCAGTTCTTC
v_call: TRBV7-3; clone_size: few; d_call: TRBD2; j_call: TRBJ2-1; cdr3_aa: CASSSQLAVSYNEQFF; cdr3_nt: TGTGCCAGCAGCTCTCAGCTAGCGGTCTCCTACAATGAGCAGTTCTTC
v_call: TRBV7-9; clone_size: -; d_call: -; j_call: TRBJ1-1; cdr3_aa: CASSKRDGPTNTEAFF; cdr3_nt: TGTGCCAGCAGCAAGAGGGACGGGCCCACGAACACTGAAGCTTTCTTT
v_call: TRBV14; clone_size: few; d_call: -; j_call: TRBJ1-2; cdr3_aa: CASSQEGINGYTF; cdr3_nt: TGTGCCAGCAGCCAAGAGGGGATTAATGGCTACACCTTC
v_call: TRBV5-1; clone_size: few; d_call: -; j_call: TRBJ2-1; cdr3_aa: CASRQDNEQFF; cdr3_nt: TGCGCCAGCAGGCAAGACAATGAGCAGTTCTTC
v_call: TRBV30; clone_size: few; d_call: -; j_call: TRBJ1-1; cdr3_aa: CAWSNGMTNTEAFF; cdr3_nt: TGTGCCTGGAGTAATGGTATGACGAACACTGAAGCTTTCTTT
v_call: TRBV12-3/TRBV12-4; clone_size: -; d_call: -; j_call: TRBJ1-1; cdr3_aa: CASSWGGGPLNTEAFF; cdr3_nt: TGTGCCAGCAGTTGGGGGGGCGGCCCACTGAACACTGAAGCTTTCTTT
v_call: TRBV9; clone_size: -; d_call: -; j_call: TRBJ2-3; cdr3_aa: CASSYRGTDTQYF; cdr3_nt: TGTGCCAGCAGTTACAGGGGCACAGATACGCAGTATTTT
v_call: TRBV4-1; clone_size: many; d_call: -; j_call: TRBJ1-2; cdr3_aa: CASSQRGEGYDTF; cdr3_nt: TGCGCCAGCAGCCAACGAGGGGAGGGTTACGACACCTTC
v_call: TRBV10-2; clone_size: -; d_call: -; j_call: TRBJ2-5; cdr3_aa: CASSESLSTQYF; cdr3_nt: TGCGCCAGCAGTGAGTCGCTCAGTACCCAGTACTTC